The 26 T cell receptor beta chains in this list originate from one sample, sequenced in a study of T cells after yellow fever vaccination. TCRdb passed the 5' RACE reads through MiXCR, listing each CDR3 protein once. The sample comprises 500,000 to 650,000 distinct CDR3 sequences, 10% to 15% of which are singletons, and about 15% rests with the top ten. The sequenced sample was PBMCs, obtained on the day of the yellow fever booster vaccination. The source of these receptors is a man aged 25 to 40 who received the YFV17D yellow fever vaccine.

In its sample, this clonotype was seen a few times. V and J are TRBV6-2 or TRBV6-3 and TRBJ2-1; no reliable D call. This CDR3 comprises 11 residues. Deletions cut 7 bases from V and 10 bases from J, with 11 bases between. Germline lookup yields CDR1 MNHEY and CDR2 SVGEGT. The CDR3 is CASTDGVEQFF. CDR3 sequence (DNA): TGTGCCAGCACAGATGGAGTAGAGCAGTTCTTC.

In its sample, this clonotype was seen a few times. The chain recombines TRBV11-1 with TRBJ2-3, with TRBD2 matching over 16 bases. Trimming removed 7 bases from V and 2 bases from J; junction bases left unmatched: 18. Germline V gene lookup returns CDR1 SGHAT and CDR2 FQDESV (reference sequence). The CDR3 runs to 21 residues. For the CDR3, the DNA is TGTGCCAGCACCTTGGGCACGGGACTAGCGGGAGGGCCCGGGGACACAGATACGCAGTATTTT. Amino acid sequence: CASTLGTGLAGGPGDTDTQYF.

J is TRBJ1-1 and V is TRBV7-9; 8 nucleotides agree with TRBD1. The germline CDR1 and CDR2 sequences are SEHNR and FQNEAQ (reference sequence). The junction had 3 bases not matched to a gene; V was cut back by 5 bases and J by 4 bases. The CDR3 contains 13 residues. CDR3 sequence: CASSGQGSTEAFF. As DNA, the CDR3 is TGTGCCAGCAGCGGACAGGGCTCCACTGAAGCTTTCTTT.

This clonotype showed up just a few times. This chain connects TRBV6-6 to TRBJ2-3; D possibly corresponds to TRBD1 (5 bases). The ends were cut back, 10 bases at V and 2 bases at J, with 13 bases in the middle. Germline V lookup: CDR1 MNHNY, CDR2 SVGAGI (reference sequence). The CDR3 is 13 residues long. The CDR3 DNA reads TGTGCCATTGGCGCAGGGTCCACAGATACGCAGTATTTT. Protein product: CAIGAGSTDTQYF.

This clonotype was counted between two and nine times. The chain couples TRBV11-1 to TRBJ2-1, with 13 bases identical to TRBD2. The CDR3 is made up of 18 amino acids. CDR1 and CDR2 (germline): SGHAT, FQDESV (reference sequence). The J segment lost 4 bases and the V segment lost 3 bases, leaving 9 bases of the junction unmatched. The CDR3 reads CASSLPLAGGPGYNEQFF. The CDR3 DNA reads as TGTGCCAGCAGCTTGCCACTAGCGGGAGGGCCGGGGTACAATGAGCAGTTCTTC.

This clonotype appeared a few times. The chain links TRBV7-2 to TRBJ2-2; D uncertain. V was pared by 3 bases and J by 12 bases, with 14 bases between. Looked up from germline, CDR1 is SGHTA and CDR2 is FQGNSA. The CDR3 is made up of 13 amino acids. The CDR3 DNA reads TGTGCCAGCAGCTTTGCCGTCGGGCTGAAGCTGTTTTTT. Protein: CASSFAVGLKLFF.

This clonotype was seen a handful of times. The chain joins TRBV20-1 to TRBJ2-7, with TRBD1 identical over 8 bases. CDR3 size: 14 residues. Germline CDR1 reads DFQATT; CDR2 reads SNEGSKA (reference sequence). J gave up 3 bases and V 2 bases, and 6 bases lay outside the gene matches. This chain's CDR3 is CSARLDRGHYEQYF. CDR3 in DNA: TGCAGTGCTAGACTAGACAGGGGTCACTACGAGCAGTACTTC.

This clonotype has a count of ten or more. The chain links TRBV20-1 to TRBJ1-1; D is uncertain. CDR3 length: 12 residues. Germline V gene sequence: CDR1 DFQATT, CDR2 SNEGSKA (reference sequence). V was clipped by 3 bases and J by 4 bases, with 9 bases between them. The CDR3 region is CSASHGGTEAFF. DNA of the CDR3: TGCAGTGCTAGCCACGGCGGCACTGAAGCTTTCTTT.

This clonotype was picked up many times. V usage is TRBV5-1 and J usage is TRBJ2-6; D possibly corresponds to TRBD1 (5 bases). The germline V gene encodes CDR1 SGHRS and CDR2 YFSETQ. There are 17 residues in the CDR3. V was cut by 4 bases and J by 1 base, with 15 bases left in between. As DNA, the CDR3 is TGCGCCAGCAGCCCGGTACAGGACCGGTCTGGGGCCAACGTCCTGACTTTC. It translates to CASSPVQDRSGANVLTF.

This clonotype showed up just a few times. The chain carries TRBV9 and TRBJ2-3; a possible D gene is TRBD2 (7 bases). Germline V CDR1 and CDR2: SGDLS, YYNGEE. V lost 0 bases and J lost 4, with 12 bases in between. CDR3 length: 15 amino acids. CDR3 loop: CASSVASGGADTQYF. CDR3 DNA: TGTGCCAGCAGCGTAGCATCGGGGGGCGCAGATACGCAGTATTTT.

In its sample, this clonotype was seen a few times. The CDR3 protein is CASSFSGMYGYTF. DNA for the CDR3: TGTGCCAGCAGCTTTTCGGGGATGTATGGCTACACCTTC. This rearrangement joins TRBV5-6 to TRBJ1-2, with D uncertain. Germline CDR1 reads SGHDT; CDR2 reads YYEEEE. The length of the CDR3 is 13 residues. V lost 2 bases, J lost 5 bases, and 10 bases lay in between.

This sequence joins TRBV6-1 and TRBJ2-1; 7 positions match TRBD1. In germline, CDR1 is MNHNS, CDR2 SASEGT. The CDR3 consists of 16 residues. The J segment lost 5 bases and the V segment lost 1 base, leaving 8 bases of the junction unmatched. The CDR3 loop reads CASSEGLLGQHNEQFF. The DNA of the CDR3 is TGTGCCAGCAGTGAAGGCCTACTGGGACAGCACAATGAGCAGTTCTTC.

The rearrangement joins TRBV27 to TRBJ2-1; either TRBD1 or TRBD2 may supply D (5 bases each). The V gene lost 5 bases and the J gene lost 5 bases, with 16 bases spanning the gap. Germline V gives CDR1 MNHEY, CDR2 SMNVEV (reference sequence). CDR3 length: 15 residues. For the CDR3, the DNA is TGTGCCAGCAGTGCATTCGGGGCCACTGACAATGAGCAGTTCTTC. Its translation: CASSAFGATDNEQFF.

This clonotype was counted a few times. The chain has TRBV14 and TRBJ2-2; D may be TRBD1 (5 bases). Per germline, CDR1 SGHDN and CDR2 FVKESK. The CDR3 sequence is 15 residues long. V was pared by 1 base and J by 2 bases, with 8 bases between. The chain's CDR3 is CASSQAQGNTGELFF. CDR3 nucleotides: TGTGCCAGCAGCCAAGCCCAGGGCAACACCGGGGAGCTGTTTTTT.

This clonotype turned up a few times. V usage is TRBV4-3 and J usage is TRBJ2-1, with 10 bases aligning to TRBD1. CDR3 length equals 15 residues. The ends lost 4 bases at V and 6 bases at J; junction bases unmatched: 6. Germline CDR1 reads LGHNA; CDR2 reads YSLEER. In nucleotides, the CDR3 is TGCGCCAGCAGCCTCGGGACAGGGGCGATCAATGAGCAGTTCTTC. Residues: CASSLGTGAINEQFF.

The CDR3, as DNA: TGTGCCAGCAGCTTCCCGACCCTCCGGAACAATGAGCAGTTCTTC. It specifies CASSFPTLRNNEQFF. The rearrangement uses TRBV5-6 and TRBJ2-1, with no clear D. Looked up from germline, CDR1 is SGHDT and CDR2 is YYEEEE. The CDR3 covers 15 residues. The ends were cut back, 2 bases at V and 5 bases at J, with 14 bases in the middle.

This clonotype has only a few counts. This chain joins TRBV30 and TRBJ2-3; possibly TRBD2 for D (5 bases). Germline assignment: CDR1 GTSNPN and CDR2 SVGIG (reference sequence). With 0 bases removed from V and 0 bases from J, the gap between germline ends came to 13 bases. The CDR3 totals 16 residues. CDR3 bases: TGTGCCTGGAGTGTACTGGAGCGGACGAGCACAGATACGCAGTATTTT. It encodes CAWSVLERTSTDTQYF. The full variable domain, completed using reference TRBV30 and TRBJ2-3, is SQTIHQWPATLVQPVGSPLSLECTVEGTSNPNLYWYRQAAGRGLQLLFYSVGIGQISSEVPQNLSASRPQDRQFILSSKKLLLSDSGFYLCAWSVLERTSTDTQYFGPGTRLTVL.

The chain employs TRBV15 and TRBJ2-3; D gene uncertain. The germline V and J ends were trimmed by 5 bases and 7 bases, with 22 bases remaining between them. CDR3 size: 16 residues. Germline CDR1 is LNHNV and CDR2 is YYDKDF (reference sequence). The CDR3 coding sequence is TGTGCCACCAGCGTTCCCCCCGGAGTGATAACATATACGCAGTATTTT. The encoded protein is CATSVPPGVITYTQYF.

The V gene is TRBV11-1, the J gene TRBJ2-3, with 15 positions matching TRBD2. V was clipped by 3 bases and J by 0 bases; unmatched bases: 4. CDR1 and CDR2 from the germline V gene are SGHAT and FQDESV (reference sequence). The CDR3 length is 18 residues. CDR3 in DNA: TGTGCCAGCAGCTTGAGGACTAGCGGGAGGGATAGCACAGATACGCAGTATTTT. This sequence encodes CASSLRTSGRDSTDTQYF.

This clonotype has only a few counts. The chain carries TRBV3-1 and TRBJ2-3; D might be TRBD2 (6 bases). Looked up from germline, CDR1 is LGHDT and CDR2 is YNNKEL (reference sequence). CDR3 size: 16 residues. The V end was cut by 2 bases, the J end by 0 bases, with 12 bases between. In nucleotides, the CDR3 is TGTGCCAGCAGCCAAATCGCCGGGACTAGCACAGATACGCAGTATTTT. This gives the protein CASSQIAGTSTDTQYF.

The genes are TRBV11-2 and TRBJ2-1; TRBD1 agrees at 8 bases. This CDR3 region has 14 residues. The V gene end was trimmed by 2 bases and the J gene end by 7 bases; junction bases not matched to a gene: 4. Germline V gene sequence: CDR1 SGHAT, CDR2 FQNNGV. CDR3 nucleotide sequence: TGTGCCAGCAGCTTACAGACAGGGGCAAATGAGCAGTTCTTC. Translated, it gives CASSLQTGANEQFF.

This clonotype was seen a handful of times. This chain connects TRBV20-1 to TRBJ2-3; maybe TRBD1 (7 bases). The germline V gene encodes CDR1 DFQATT and CDR2 SNEGSKA (reference sequence). The V end was cut by 3 bases, the J end by 4 bases, with 14 bases between. CDR3 size: 14 residues. The CDR3 protein is CSARPAGGPDTQYF. The CDR3 region has the DNA TGCAGTGCTAGGCCGGCAGGGGGGCCAGATACGCAGTATTTT.

This clonotype was detected only a few times. J is TRBJ1-2 and V is TRBV20-1, with TRBD1 matching 7 bases. Germline CDR1 is DFQATT and CDR2 is SNEGSKA (reference sequence). The CDR3 is 13 amino acids. Losses at the gene ends were 4 bases for V and 4 bases for J; bases not matched to a gene: 6. The CDR3 DNA sequence: TGCAGTGCTAAGGTGGGACAGTTCTATGGCTACACCTTC. It encodes CSAKVGQFYGYTF.

This clonotype turned up a few times. CDR3 residues: CSALDWTSGSNEQYF. CDR3 DNA: TGCAGTGCCCTCGACTGGACTAGCGGGAGTAACGAGCAGTACTTC. The rearrangement joins TRBV20-1 to TRBJ2-7; 13 positions match TRBD2. CDR3 length: 15 amino acids. Germline assignment: CDR1 DFQATT and CDR2 SNEGSKA (reference sequence). With V trimmed by 6 bases and J by 5 bases, 10 bases remained unmatched.

This clonotype was detected a few times. The chain uses TRBV7-9 and TRBJ1-4; maybe TRBD1 (5 bases). The CDR3 runs 14 residues. With 5 bases removed from V and 4 bases from J, the gap between germline ends came to 11 bases. Germline CDR1 is SEHNR and CDR2 is FQNEAQ (reference sequence). Here the CDR3 DNA reads TGTGCCAGCAGCGGCGGGACTCGTAATGAAAAACTGTTTTTT. This sequence encodes CASSGGTRNEKLFF.

This clonotype was detected a few times. The chain is built from TRBV27 and TRBJ2-4; TRBD2 is a possible D gene (7 bases). V gave up 5 bases and J gave up 7 bases, with 24 bases separating them. This CDR3 is 17 amino acids long. Per the germline V gene, CDR1 is MNHEY and CDR2 is SMNVEV (reference sequence). The CDR3 loop is CASSQLRLDRGANIQYF. CDR3 in DNA: TGTGCCAGCAGTCAACTCCGACTCGACCGGGGGGCGAACATTCAGTACTTC.